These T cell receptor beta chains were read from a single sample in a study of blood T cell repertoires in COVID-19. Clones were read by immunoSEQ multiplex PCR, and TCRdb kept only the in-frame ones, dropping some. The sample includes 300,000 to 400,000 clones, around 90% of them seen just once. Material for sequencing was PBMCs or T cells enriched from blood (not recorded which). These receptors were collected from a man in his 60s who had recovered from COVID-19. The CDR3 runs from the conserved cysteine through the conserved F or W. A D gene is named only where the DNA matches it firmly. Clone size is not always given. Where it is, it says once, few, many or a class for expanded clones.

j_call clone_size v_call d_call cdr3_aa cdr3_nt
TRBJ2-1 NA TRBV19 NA CASSQTGTSYNEQFF TGTGCCAGTAGTCAGACCGGGACAAGCTACAATGAGCAGTTCTTC
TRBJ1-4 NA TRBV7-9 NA CASSLSGLNEKLFF TGTGCCAGCAGCTTATCGGGACTTAATGAAAAACTGTTTTTT
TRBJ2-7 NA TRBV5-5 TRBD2 CASRLHGTSGFGSYEQYF TGTGCCAGCAGACTACACGGGACTAGCGGGTTTGGATCCTACGAGCAGTACTTC
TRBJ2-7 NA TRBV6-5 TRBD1 CASSYSDRGNAYEQYF TGTGCCAGCAGTTACTCAGACAGGGGGAACGCCTACGAGCAGTACTTC
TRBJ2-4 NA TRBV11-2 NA CASRPVTGPKNIQYF TGTGCCAGCAGGCCAGTGACAGGTCCCAAAAACATTCAGTACTTC
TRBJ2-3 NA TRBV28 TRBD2 CASSFGGLASDTQYF TGTGCCAGCAGTTTTGGGGGACTAGCCTCAGATACGCAGTATTTT
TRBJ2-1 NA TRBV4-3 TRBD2 CASSQDRPSGRFEQFF TGCGCCAGCAGCCAAGATAGGCCTAGCGGGAGGTTTGAGCAGTTCTTC
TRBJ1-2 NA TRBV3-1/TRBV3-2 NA CASSQGTAAFYGYTF TGTGCCAGCAGCCAAGGTACAGCAGCCTTCTATGGCTACACCTTC
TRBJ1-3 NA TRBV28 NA CASTKRVGSGNTIYF TGTGCCAGCACCAAGCGGGTGGGGTCCGGAAACACCATATATTTT
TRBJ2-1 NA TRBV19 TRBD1 CASRLTGGTVGEQFF TGTGCCAGTAGGTTGACAGGGGGCACGGTAGGTGAGCAGTTCTTC
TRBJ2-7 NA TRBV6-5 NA CASSIGQIQQYF TGTGCCAGCAGTATCGGACAGATCCAGCAGTACTTC
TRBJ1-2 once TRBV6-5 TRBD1 CASSYIQGAQGYTF TGTGCCAGCAGTTACATACAGGGGGCGCAGGGCTACACCTTC
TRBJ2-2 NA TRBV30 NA CAWQTLDRAGAGELFF TGTGCCTGGCAGACTTTGGACAGGGCGGGAGCCGGGGAGCTGTTTTTT
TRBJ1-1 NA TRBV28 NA CASSSQVPGTEAFF TGTGCCAGCAGTTCCCAGGTGCCGGGGACTGAAGCTTTCTTT
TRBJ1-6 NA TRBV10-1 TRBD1 CASSEGQGSDNSPLHF TGCGCCAGCAGTGAGGGACAGGGAAGCGATAATTCACCCCTCCACTTT
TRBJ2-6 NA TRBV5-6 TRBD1 CASSGLGQAISGANVLTF TGTGCCAGCAGCGGGCTGGGACAGGCAATCTCTGGGGCCAACGTCCTGACTTTC
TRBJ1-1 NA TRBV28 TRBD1 CASKSEGWDRENTEAFF TGTGCCAGCAAGTCTGAGGGTTGGGACAGGGAGAACACTGAAGCTTTCTTT
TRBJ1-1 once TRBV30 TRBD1 CAWTTPGQHEAFF TGTGCCTGGACGACCCCGGGACAGCATGAAGCTTTCTTT
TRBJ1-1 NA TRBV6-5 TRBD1 CASSYQDRGVYRAFF TGTGCCAGCAGTTACCAGGACAGGGGGGTTTATCGAGCTTTCTTT
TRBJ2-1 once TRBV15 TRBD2 CATSRSGLAGVNEQFF TGTGCCACCAGCAGATCTGGACTAGCGGGGGTTAATGAGCAGTTCTTC
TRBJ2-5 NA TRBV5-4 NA CASSLGASEETQYF TGTGCCAGCAGCTTGGGGGCTAGCGAAGAGACCCAGTACTTC
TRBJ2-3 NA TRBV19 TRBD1 CASRLTGAGDTQYF TGTGCCAGTAGGTTAACAGGGGCAGGAGATACGCAGTATTTT
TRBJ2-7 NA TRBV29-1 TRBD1 CSVKGTGEGYEQYF TGCAGCGTCAAAGGGACAGGGGAGGGGTACGAGCAGTACTTC
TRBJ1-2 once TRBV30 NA CALGDIQGYGYTF TGTGCCCTCGGGGACATCCAAGGCTATGGCTACACCTTC
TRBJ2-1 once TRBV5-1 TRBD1 CASRKPGTGGYNEQFF TGCGCCAGCAGGAAACCAGGGACAGGGGGCTACAATGAGCAGTTCTTC
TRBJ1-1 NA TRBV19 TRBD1 CASRLDRAYTEAFF TGTGCCAGTAGACTAGACAGGGCGTACACTGAAGCTTTCTTT
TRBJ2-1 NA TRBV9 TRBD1 CASSDLGRGSRNEQFF TGTGCCAGCAGTGACCTCGGCAGGGGGTCAAGAAATGAGCAGTTCTTC
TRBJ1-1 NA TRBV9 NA CASSGTGGGDGEAFF TGTGCCAGCAGCGGGACCGGAGGGGGGGATGGTGAAGCTTTCTTT
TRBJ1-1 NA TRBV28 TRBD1 CASSQGGVVGNTEAFF TGTGCCAGCAGCCAGGGGGGCGTTGTTGGGAACACTGAAGCTTTCTTT
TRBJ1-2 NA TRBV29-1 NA CSVDRPPGVGYTF TGCAGCGTTGATAGGCCCCCAGGGGTCGGCTACACCTTC
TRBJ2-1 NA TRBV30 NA CAWSVGGRTYNEQFF TGTGCCTGGAGTGTAGGGGGTAGAACCTACAATGAGCAGTTCTTC
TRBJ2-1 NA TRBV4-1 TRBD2 CASSQVAGGLYNEQFF TGCGCCAGCAGCCAAGTTGCGGGGGGACTCTACAATGAGCAGTTCTTC